The source of this T cell receptor (beta chain) is a study of CD8 T cells in ankylosing spondylitis. Study-wide results and caveats: Reportedly, significant enrichment of disease-linked clones occurred in matched ankylosing spondylitis synovial fluid. In ankylosing spondylitis blood, a motif of roughly 8 highly homologous TCR beta variants appeared characteristic. Some of these motif variants have turned up before, in reports on reactive arthritis synovial fluid and blood.

The V and J ends lost 4 bases and 5 bases respectively, with 23 bases between them. In germline, CDR1 is DFQATT, CDR2 SNEGSKA (reference sequence). CDR3 length: 16 amino acids. Researchers built TCR beta libraries using quantitative 5'-RACE with molecular barcodes. Each CDR3 protein gets one entry after TCRdb re-called the 5' RACE reads with MiXCR. The data show about 250,000 distinct CDR3 sequences, with roughly a third seen just once and around 4.4% held by the top ten. Remarks on this clonotype: Its antigen is unidentified.

V usage is TRBV20-1 and J usage is TRBJ2-5; TRBD2 might be the D (5 bases). Material: blood, either unsorted or a sorted T cell fraction (not recorded which). This receptor was identified in a male donor with ankylosing spondylitis or in good health (not recorded which). For the CDR3, the DNA is TGCAGTGCTACCTTGGGGTTAGGGAGTATTAGGGAGACCCAGTACTTC. This encodes CSATLGLGSIRETQYF.